This T cell receptor beta chain was documented in a study of OX40 agonist ivuxolimab in advanced cancers. Study-level background: The patients received agonistic anti-OX40 (CD134) antibody ivuxolimab. At doses from 0.01 to 10 mg/kg, patients were given intravenous ivuxolimab every 2 weeks. Study-level findings and limits: Relative to CD4+, CD8+ T cells held more expanded clones on average.

Unmatched junction bases numbered 9, after V lost 3 bases and J lost 5 bases. Germline-derived CDR1 and CDR2 are SNHLY and FYNNEI. The CDR3 extends over 15 amino acids. Clones were sequenced by immunoSEQ multiplex PCR, and TCRdb holds only the in-frame ones, with some missing. The table has roughly 60,000 clones, about 89% seen once; the top ten hold 0.85% to 1.4%. People who had autoimmune disease history or systemic immunosuppression were excluded. With regard to this clone: The target antigen is unknown.

The source was CD4+ or CD8+ T cells sorted from blood, collected in a trial of the OX40 agonist ivuxolimab. The source is an adult with an advanced solid tumor such as melanoma, head and neck, liver or kidney cancer. The J gene is TRBJ2-5, the V gene TRBV2; 7 positions agree with TRBD1. DNA of the CDR3: TGTGCCAGCAGTGACCTACAGGGGTTGGGGGAGACCCAGTACTTC. It codes for CASSDLQGLGETQYF.